These 31 T cell receptor beta chains were sequenced from one sample in a study of cytomegalovirus exposure and HLA in healthy donors. Sequencing was performed with immunoSEQ multiplex PCR; in TCRdb, only in-frame clones are kept and a portion is missing. This sample carries about 160,000 clones, approximately 96% of them seen once, and the ten largest clones take around 0.9%. Sequenced sample: PBMCs. These receptors originate from a woman aged 18-29 years in good health and CMV-seronegative.

This chain links TRBV29-1 with TRBJ2-7; TRBD2 is a possible D gene (5 bases). The V end lost 2 bases, the J end lost 3 bases, and 8 bases lay between the germline ends. The CDR3 spans 12 residues. Germline CDR1 and CDR2: SQVTM and ANQGSEA. The DNA of the CDR3 is TGCAGCGTTGAAACTAGTGACTACGAGCAGTACTTC. As protein: CSVETSDYEQYF.

This chain connects TRBV12-5 to TRBJ2-1; TRBD2 might be the D (7 bases). V lost 6 bases, J lost 5 bases, and 20 bases lay in between. In germline, CDR1 is LGHNT, CDR2 FRNRAP. The CDR3 is made up of 16 amino acids. The CDR3 here is CASGSPLGGADNEQFF. The DNA of the CDR3 is TGTGCTAGTGGCTCCCCCCTTGGGGGGGCGGACAATGAGCAGTTCTTC.

This chain joins TRBV6-6 and TRBJ2-7; 7 nucleotides line up with TRBD1. This CDR3 is built from 15 residues. The ends lost 5 bases at V and 0 bases at J; junction bases unmatched: 7. Germline V lookup: CDR1 MNHNY, CDR2 SVGAGI (reference sequence). The CDR3 sequence is CASSAPGQASYEQYF. CDR3 bases: TGTGCCAGCAGTGCCCCAGGACAGGCCTCCTACGAGCAGTACTTC.

The chain joins TRBV6-5 to TRBJ1-2, with 7 bases lining up with TRBD1. This CDR3 has 14 amino acids. Trimming at V came to 6 bases and at J to 2 bases, leaving 6 bases not matched to a gene. The germline V gene has CDR1 MNHEY and CDR2 SVGAGI. CDR3 sequence reads: CASRPLGQNYGYTF. The CDR3 DNA reads TGTGCCAGCAGACCCTTGGGACAGAACTATGGCTACACCTTC.

This chain joins TRBV6-5 and TRBJ1-6, with D unresolved. CDR1 MNHEY and CDR2 SVGAGI come from the germline V gene. Between the trimmed V and J ends, which lost 7 bases and 2 bases, there was a span of 12 bases. The CDR3 totals 15 residues. The DNA for the CDR3 is TGTGCCAGCACCAGTCCGCTGACCTATAATTCACCCCTCCACTTT. Translated: CASTSPLTYNSPLHF.

The gene calls are TRBV7-9 and TRBJ1-1; D perhaps matches TRBD1 (6 bases). Deletions cut 5 bases from V and 1 base from J, with 17 bases between. This CDR3 has 16 residues. From germline, CDR1 is SEHNR and CDR2 FQNEAQ (reference sequence). CDR3 loop: CASSTDSHPQNTEAFF. Here the CDR3 DNA reads TGTGCCAGCAGCACGGACAGCCACCCCCAGAACACTGAAGCTTTCTTT.

The chain couples TRBV10-3 to TRBJ2-3; 7 nucleotides match TRBD2. Trimming cost V 4 bases and J 0 bases; bases outside gene matches: 10. CDR1 and CDR2 from the germline V gene are ENHRY and SYGVKD. CDR3 size: 17 residues. The CDR3 sequence: CAISATAGEGSTDTQYF. CDR3 nucleotide sequence: TGTGCCATCAGTGCCACCGCGGGGGAGGGGAGCACAGATACGCAGTATTTT.

This sequence joins TRBV6-1 and TRBJ1-1; 10 bases match TRBD1. V shed 6 bases and J 1 base; nucleotides not matched to a gene: 2. The CDR3 extends over 14 amino acids. The germline gives CDR1 MNHNS, CDR2 SASEGT. The CDR3 nucleotides read TGTGCCAGCAGAGGGACAGGGGCGAACACTGAAGCTTTCTTT. Translating it yields CASRGTGANTEAFF.

The rearrangement joins TRBV6-5 to TRBJ1-1; D is unresolved. V was cut by 0 bases and J by 0 bases, with 8 bases left in between. The CDR3 runs 15 residues. The germline CDR1 and CDR2 sequences are MNHEY and SVGAGI. The DNA of the CDR3 is TGTGCCAGCAGTTACTCAGGAGAAATGAACACTGAAGCTTTCTTT. Amino acids: CASSYSGEMNTEAFF.

The chain combines TRBV21-1 with TRBJ2-3; TRBD2 was called by the table and not checked on the DNA. TRBV21-1 is recorded as a pseudogene. The CDR3 is 18 amino acids. The CDR3 spells CASSKSWLAGNSTDTQYF. The CDR3 nucleotides read TGTGCCAGCAGCAAATCCTGGCTAGCGGGAAATAGCACAGATACGCAGTATTTT.

The rearrangement joins TRBV5-1 to TRBJ1-3; a weak D match, TRBD1 (5 bases). Germline CDR1 and CDR2: SGHRS and YFSETQ. V lost 3 bases, J lost 7 bases, and 17 bases lay in between. This CDR3 contains 15 residues. CDR3 bases: TGCGCCAGCAGCTCCACAGGAGATGTAGGGAACACCATATATTTT. Protein product: CASSSTGDVGNTIYF.

The CDR3 nucleotides are TGTGCCAGCAGCTTGTTGGCCTATGGCTACACCTTC. This sequence encodes CASSLLAYGYTF. The chain combines TRBV5-5 with TRBJ1-2; D uncertain. Germline V gives CDR1 SGHKS, CDR2 YYEKEE (reference sequence). The V end lost 1 base, the J end lost 4 bases, and 5 bases lay between the germline ends. CDR3 size: 12 residues.

Comment on this clone: Relative to the germline gene, one junction end is altered; a read error may explain this. This rearrangement joins TRBV9 to TRBJ1-2; no reliable D call. The CDR3 runs to 15 residues. Germline V gene lookup returns CDR1 SGDLS and CDR2 YYNGEE. DNA for the CDR3: TGTGCCAGCACCGTAACTGCGACGGACTACTATGGCTACACCTTC. It translates to CASTVTATDYYGYTF.

V is TRBV18 and J is TRBJ1-1; 10 bases line up with TRBD1. The CDR3 loop spans 16 amino acids. Germline lookup yields CDR1 KGHSH and CDR2 LQKENI. V shed 3 bases, J shed 5 bases, and the junction held 9 bases outside the gene matches. The CDR3 spells CASSPLTGGGYTEAFF. The CDR3 DNA follows: TGTGCCAGCTCACCTCTGACAGGGGGCGGCTATACTGAAGCTTTCTTT.

The gene calls are TRBV7-2 and TRBJ1-2, with a possible D match to TRBD1 (5 bases). CDR1 is SGHTA and CDR2 is FQGNSA in the germline V gene. V was cut by 4 bases and J by 5 bases, with 23 bases left in between. The CDR3 has 17 amino acids. The CDR3 nucleotides are TGTGCCAGCAGCTCAGGGCGGCAGGGAGGAGTAGAGTATGGCTACACCTTC. Translated, it gives CASSSGRQGGVEYGYTF.

This chain links TRBV6-5 with TRBJ2-3, with 8 bases matching TRBD1. In germline, CDR1 is MNHEY, CDR2 SVGAGI. J gave up 1 base and V 6 bases, and 9 bases lay outside the gene matches. The CDR3 length is 16 residues. The CDR3 loop reads CASRYRDRPGTDTQYF. The CDR3 DNA follows: TGTGCCAGCAGGTACCGGGACAGGCCTGGCACAGATACGCAGTATTTT.

The rearrangement uses TRBV6-1 and TRBJ1-4, with 7 positions matching TRBD1. The CDR3 totals 15 residues. The germline V gene encodes CDR1 MNHNS and CDR2 SASEGT. With 5 bases clipped from V and 5 bases from J, the junction kept 8 bases outside the gene matches. In nucleotides, the CDR3 is TGTGCCAGCAGTCTACAGGGGATAAGGAATGAAAAACTGTTTTTT. Amino acids: CASSLQGIRNEKLFF.

The DNA for the CDR3 is TGTGCCAGCAGCTTGCTCCGACTAGCGGGGAGCTTGCAGTTCTTC. This sequence encodes CASSLLRLAGSLQFF. V usage is TRBV5-6 and J usage is TRBJ2-1; 11 nucleotides line up with TRBD2. The CDR3 is 15 residues long. Germline CDR1 is SGHDT and CDR2 is YYEEEE. Trimming cost V 1 base and J 12 bases; bases outside gene matches: 9.

The gene calls are TRBV18 and TRBJ2-5; D is possibly TRBD1 (5 bases). The germline V and J ends were trimmed by 3 bases and 4 bases, with 12 bases remaining between them. The CDR3 is 14 amino acids. Germline V gene sequence: CDR1 KGHSH, CDR2 LQKENI. The CDR3 spells CASSPPVRGETQYF. CDR3 DNA sequence: TGTGCCAGCTCACCGCCGGTTAGGGGAGAGACCCAGTACTTC. The full variable domain, its missing parts supplied by reference TRBV18 and TRBJ2-5, is NAGVMQNPRHLVRRRGQEARLRCSPMKGHSHVYWYRQLPEEGLKFMVYLQKENIIDESGMPKERFSAEFPKEGPSILRIQQVVRGDSAAYFCASSPPVRGETQYFGPGTRLLVL.

V is TRBV5-1 and J is TRBJ2-4; 7 nucleotides line up with TRBD2. This CDR3 has 14 amino acids. Germline CDR1 SGHRS, CDR2 YFSETQ. The trim removed 0 bases at V and 6 bases at J, leaving 3 bases unmatched. The CDR3, as DNA: TGCGCCAGCAGCTTGGTGGGGAGGGGAAACATTCAGTACTTC. Amino acids: CASSLVGRGNIQYF. Full variable domain (rest looked up from reference TRBV5-1 and TRBJ2-4): KAGVTQTPRYLIKTRGQQVTLSCSPISGHRSVSWYQQTPGQGLQFLFEYFSETQRNKGNFPGRFSGRQFSNSRSEMNVSTLELGDSALYLCASSLVGRGNIQYFGAGTRLSVL.

The chain combines TRBV7-8 with TRBJ2-2; no clear D gene. Trimming removed 5 bases from V and 0 bases from J, with 25 bases in between. This CDR3 is built from 20 residues. Germline V gives CDR1 SGHVS, CDR2 FQNEAQ. The CDR3 loop is CASSPTVGALGQANTGELFF. Here the CDR3 DNA reads TGTGCCAGCAGCCCAACGGTTGGAGCCCTTGGTCAAGCGAACACCGGGGAGCTGTTTTTT.

Regarding this clone: Germline and junction disagree at one end, which may indicate a read error. The rearrangement joins TRBV7-7 to TRBJ2-5; no clear D. The CDR3 length is 13 residues. From germline, CDR1 is SSHAT and CDR2 FNYEAQ (reference sequence). The CDR3 spells CASSQSAYETQYF. CDR3 in DNA: TGTGCTAGCAGCCAATCAGCGTACGAGACCCAGTACTTC. Variable domain in full (rest from reference TRBV7-7 and TRBJ2-5): GAGVSQSPRYKVTKRGQDVTLRCDPISSHATLYWYQQALGQGPEFLTYFNYEAQPDKSGLPSDRFSAERPEGSISTLTIQRTEQRDSAMYRCASSQSAYETQYFGPGTRLLVL.

This rearrangement joins TRBV6-1 to TRBJ1-1; D uncertain. CDR1 MNHNS and CDR2 SASEGT come from the germline V gene. This CDR3 is 16 amino acids long. Trimming pared 4 bases from V and 0 bases from J, leaving 15 bases between. The CDR3 DNA reads TGTGCCAGCAGTGTTATGGCAGCACTAATGAACACTGAAGCTTTCTTT. It codes for CASSVMAALMNTEAFF.

V and J are TRBV2 and TRBJ2-3; D possibly corresponds to TRBD2 (5 bases). Germline V gene lookup returns CDR1 SNHLY and CDR2 FYNNEI. CDR3 length equals 14 residues. V lost 4 bases and J lost 4, with 12 bases in between. CDR3 coding DNA: TGTGCCAGCAGTGGGGATTGGAGGTCAGATACGCAGTATTTT. Its translation: CASSGDWRSDTQYF. Supplemented by reference TRBV2 and TRBJ2-3, the full variable domain reads EPEVTQTPSHQVTQMGQEVILRCVPISNHLYFYWYRQILGQKVEFLVSFYNNEISEKSEIFDDQFSVERPDGSNFTLKIRSTKLEDSAMYFCASSGDWRSDTQYFGPGTRLTVL.

The chain has TRBV29-1 and TRBJ2-7; 7 bases are a match to TRBD1. The CDR3 runs to 12 residues. CDR1 is SQVTM and CDR2 is ANQGSEA in the germline V gene. V shed 6 bases and J 2 bases; nucleotides not matched to a gene: 4. The CDR3: CSVRQGTYEQYF. The CDR3 nucleotides read TGCAGCGTCAGACAGGGAACCTACGAGCAGTACTTC.

The V call is TRBV12-5, the J call TRBJ2-7; tentative D call: TRBD1 (6 bases). The CDR3 totals 16 residues. In germline, CDR1 is LGHNT, CDR2 FRNRAP. V was cut by 0 bases and J by 0 bases, with 12 bases left in between. CDR3 in DNA: TGTGCTAGTGGTTTGGTACGTGGACAGAGCTCCTACGAGCAGTACTTC. Translation gives CASGLVRGQSSYEQYF.

This chain joins TRBV2 and TRBJ1-5; 12 bases map to TRBD1. CDR3 length equals 16 residues. The ends lost 8 bases at V and 6 bases at J; junction bases unmatched: 11. Germline values: CDR1 SNHLY, CDR2 FYNNEI. CDR3 sequence reads: CASGGTGGRPGQPQHF. The DNA of the CDR3 is TGTGCCAGCGGGGGGACAGGGGGCAGGCCCGGTCAGCCCCAGCATTTT.

V and J are TRBV19 and TRBJ1-2, with 10 bases fitting TRBD1. The V segment lost 2 bases and the J segment 3 bases; nucleotides outside the gene matches: 6. CDR3 length: 16 residues. Looked up from germline, CDR1 is LNHDA and CDR2 is SQIVND (reference sequence). DNA for the CDR3: TGTGCCAGTAGTATAATGACAGGGGGCTCCTACTATGGCTACACCTTC. This codes for CASSIMTGGSYYGYTF.

The chain employs TRBV4-1 and TRBJ1-5, with D perhaps matching TRBD1 (6 bases). The CDR3 totals 15 residues. Trimming removed 1 base from V and 3 bases from J, with 10 bases in between. Germline lookup yields CDR1 MGHRA and CDR2 YSYEKL. In DNA form, the CDR3 reads TGCGCCAGCAGCCAAGTTCAGGGACACAATCAGCCCCAGCATTTT. This gives the protein CASSQVQGHNQPQHF.

The CDR3 spells CASSQPSLEQYF. The CDR3 bases are TGTGCCAGCAGCCAACCGTCCCTCGAGCAGTACTTC. The chain couples TRBV4-2 to TRBJ2-7; D gene ambiguous. The V gene's germline CDR1 is LGHNA and CDR2 YNFKEQ. Between the trimmed V and J ends, which lost 2 bases and 6 bases, there was a span of 8 bases. CDR3 length equals 12 residues.

The chain employs TRBV6-6 and TRBJ2-1, with TRBD1 matching over 10 bases. Germline V gene data show CDR1 as MNHNY and CDR2 as SVGAGI (reference sequence). J gave up 6 bases and V 4 bases, and 9 bases lay outside the gene matches. This CDR3 region has 16 residues. The CDR3: CASSFLTGQGSNEQFF. CDR3 DNA: TGTGCCAGCAGTTTCTTAACGGGACAGGGGAGCAATGAGCAGTTCTTC.